This T cell receptor beta chain appears in the sequencing data of a study of OX40 agonist ivuxolimab in advanced cancers. About the research overall: With ivuxolimab, an agonistic anti-OX40 (CD134) antibody, patients were treated.

Germline CDR1 LNHDA, CDR2 SQIVND (reference sequence). This CDR3 region has 14 residues. V was shortened by 3 bases and J by 6 bases, with 12 bases between the two germline ends. Autoimmune disease history or systemic immunosuppression disqualified patients. Clones were read by immunoSEQ multiplex PCR, and TCRdb kept only the in-frame ones, dropping some. This table holds around 40,000 clones, 80% found once. The sequencing used CD4+ or CD8+ T cells sorted from blood, collected in a trial of the OX40 agonist ivuxolimab. The chain carries TRBV19 and TRBJ2-1; D is unclear. This TCR derives from an adult with an advanced solid tumor such as melanoma, head and neck, liver or kidney cancer. Here the CDR3 reads CASSMIISGNEQFF. DNA for the CDR3: TGTGCCAGTAGTATGATAATTAGTGGCAATGAGCAGTTCTTC.